This TCR beta chain was captured in a study of blood T cell repertoires in COVID-19. The cohort comprised adults aged roughly 18 to 90 years residing in about two dozen US areas. Germline V gene sequence: CDR1 MNHEY, CDR2 SMNVEV (reference sequence). V lost 7 bases to trimming and J lost 10 bases; unmatched junction nucleotides: 10. The length of the CDR3 is 14 residues. Libraries were prepared by immunoSEQ multiplex PCR; TCRdb keeps only in-frame clonotypes and omits some of them. This sample carries 150,000 to 200,000 clones, under 85% of them seen once, and the ten largest clones take approximately 12%.

The V and J genes are TRBV27 and TRBJ1-4; 9 bases are a match to TRBD1. Sample: PBMCs or T cells enriched from blood (not recorded which). The sequence was obtained from a man aged 50 or older who had recovered from COVID-19. CDR3 in amino acids: CASKEGQGGGKLFF. The CDR3 DNA reads as TGTGCCAGCAAGGAGGGACAGGGCGGTGGAAAACTGTTTTTT.